This is a list of T cell receptor beta chains from one sample in a study of blood T cells in healthy people across ages. Using its own MiXCR run on the 5' RACE reads, TCRdb lists one record per CDR3 protein. The table has under 1,000,000 distinct CDR3 sequences, 35% to 60% seen once; the top ten hold 15% to 20%. Material for sequencing was blood. The source of these receptors is a man aged 80 or over in good health. CDR3s include the opening cysteine and the closing phenylalanine or tryptophan. The D gene is left open where the match is weak. Expanded clones are given a class, and other clones once, few, many or no size at all.

V	length	size	J	D	CDR3	DNA
TRBV28	16	.	TRBJ2-7	.	CASSPPGVLRVFEQYF	TGTGCCAGCAGTCCTCCAGGGGTTTTGCGAGTGTTCGAGCAGTACTTC
TRBV20-1	11	.	TRBJ2-1	.	CVVTEYNEQFF	TGCGTCGTGACTGAATACAATGAGCAGTTCTTC
TRBV4-3	15	once	TRBJ2-7	.	CASSQGRAGTYEQYF	TGCGCCAGCAGCCAAGGGAGGGCTGGAACCTACGAGCAGTACTTC
TRBV28	15	.	TRBJ2-1	TRBD2	CASRPLAGVGNEQFF	TGTGCCAGCAGACCCCTAGCGGGAGTTGGGAATGAGCAGTTCTTC
TRBV12-5	15	.	TRBJ2-1	.	CASGHVDGENNEQFF	TGTGCTAGTGGCCATGTAGACGGAGAAAACAATGAGCAGTTCTTC
TRBV7-2	14	.	TRBJ1-6	.	CASSPGRHNSPLHF	TGTGCCAGCAGCCCCGGACGGCATAATTCACCCCTCCACTTT
TRBV20-1	12	.	TRBJ2-7	TRBD1	CSTGQGNYEQYF	TGCAGCACGGGACAGGGTAACTACGAGCAGTACTTC
TRBV20-1	16	few	TRBJ2-7	TRBD2	CSASTEGLAQLYEQYF	TGCAGTGCTAGTACTGAAGGACTAGCCCAGCTCTACGAGCAGTACTTC
TRBV29-1	15	few	TRBJ2-1	.	CSVASELSSYNEQFF	TGCAGCGTTGCTTCGGAATTGAGCTCCTACAATGAGCAGTTCTTC
TRBV7-2	17	.	TRBJ2-3	.	CASSLAGGPRTGDTQYF	TGTGCCAGCAGCTTAGCGGGCGGACCCCGCACCGGGGATACGCAGTATTTT
TRBV5-5	13	many	TRBJ2-7	.	CASTRGSSYEQYF	TGTGCCAGCACCCGTGGGAGTTCCTACGAGCAGTACTTC
TRBV5-1	15	few	TRBJ2-3	.	CASRKGTGDTDTQYF	TGCGCCAGCAGAAAGGGAACGGGAGACACAGATACGCAGTATTTT
TRBV7-2	13	.	TRBJ1-5	.	CASSLVNTQPQHF	TGTGCCAGCAGCTTAGTGAATACGCAGCCCCAGCATTTT
TRBV6-1	15	.	TRBJ2-7	.	CASSASGTLSYEQYF	TGTGCCAGCAGTGCTTCCGGGACTCTCTCCTACGAGCAGTACTTC
TRBV11-2	14	.	TRBJ2-2	.	CASSTALEYGELFF	TGTGCCAGCAGCACGGCCCTTGAGTACGGGGAGCTGTTTTTT
TRBV2	17	.	TRBJ2-5	TRBD1	CASSDPRDRGLEETQYF	TGTGCCAGCAGTGACCCCCGGGACAGGGGGCTGGAAGAGACCCAGTACTTC
TRBV5-4	15	.	TRBJ1-2	TRBD1	CASSPRTGANYGYTF	TGTGCCAGCAGCCCGCGGACAGGGGCGAACTATGGCTACACCTTC
TRBV20-1	14	.	TRBJ2-3	.	CSGAVELNTDTQYF	TGCAGTGGAGCTGTGGAACTCAACACAGATACGCAGTATTTT
TRBV5-1	15	.	TRBJ2-1	TRBD2	CASSLVLAGHNEQFF	TGCGCCAGCAGCTTGGTTCTAGCGGGTCACAATGAGCAGTTCTTC
TRBV7-2	16	.	TRBJ1-5	TRBD1	CASSSLDRARNQPQHF	TGTGCCAGCAGCTCACTGGACAGGGCGCGGAATCAGCCCCAGCATTTT
TRBV29-1	14	.	TRBJ2-7	.	CSVGTSRSGYEQYF	TGCAGCGTGGGAACTAGCAGGAGTGGGTACGAGCAGTACTTC
TRBV7-2	17	few	TRBJ1-2	.	CASSPAPGGEGPYGYTF	TGTGCCAGCAGCCCCGCCCCCGGAGGGGAGGGGCCCTATGGCTACACCTTC
TRBV29-1	11	many	TRBJ2-2	.	CSVEGTGELFF	TGCAGCGTTGAAGGCACCGGGGAGCTGTTTTTT
TRBV5-1	15	few	TRBJ2-4	.	CASSLSRDMGNIQYF	TGCGCCAGCAGCTTGTCTAGGGACATGGGAAACATTCAGTACTTC